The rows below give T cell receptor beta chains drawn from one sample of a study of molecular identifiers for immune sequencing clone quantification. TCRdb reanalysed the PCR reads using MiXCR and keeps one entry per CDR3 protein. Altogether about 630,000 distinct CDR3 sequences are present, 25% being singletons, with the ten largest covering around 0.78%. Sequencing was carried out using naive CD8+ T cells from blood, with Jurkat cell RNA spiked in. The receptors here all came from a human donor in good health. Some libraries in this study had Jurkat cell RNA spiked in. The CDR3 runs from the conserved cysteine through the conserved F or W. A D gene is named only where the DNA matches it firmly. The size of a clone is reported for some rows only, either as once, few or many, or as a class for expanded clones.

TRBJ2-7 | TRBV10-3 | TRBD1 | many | CAISRDRGYEQYF | TGTGCCATCAGCCGGGACAGGGGTTACGAGCAGTACTTC
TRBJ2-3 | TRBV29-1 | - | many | CSVETQPIYQYF | TGCAGCGTTGAAACCCAGCCTATATATCAGTATTTT
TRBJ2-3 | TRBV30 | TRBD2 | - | CAWRLGLAGRDTQYF | TGTGCCTGGAGGCTGGGACTAGCGGGCAGGGATACGCAGTATTTT
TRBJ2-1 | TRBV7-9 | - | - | CASSLVPGTLFYNEQFF | TGTGCCAGCAGCTTGGTACCCGGAACCCTCTTCTACAATGAGCAGTTCTTC
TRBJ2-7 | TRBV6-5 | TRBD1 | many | CASSYRDRVHEQYF | TGTGCCAGCAGTTACCGGGACAGGGTACACGAGCAGTACTTC
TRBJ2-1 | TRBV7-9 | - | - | CASSPAETYNEQFF | TGTGCCAGCAGCCCAGCGGAGACCTACAATGAGCAGTTCTTC
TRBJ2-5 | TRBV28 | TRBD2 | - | CASSLRLAGVGETQYF | TGTGCCAGCAGTTTACGGCTAGCGGGAGTCGGAGAGACCCAGTACTTC
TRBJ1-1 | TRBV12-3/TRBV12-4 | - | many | CASSPRTVMNTEAFF | TGTGCCAGCAGTCCTCGGACAGTCATGAACACTGAAGCTTTCTTT
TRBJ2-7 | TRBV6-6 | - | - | CASSYEGQGTYEQYF | TGTGCCAGCAGTTACGAGGGGCAGGGGACCTACGAGCAGTACTTC
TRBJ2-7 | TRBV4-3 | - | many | CASSQRWQGHYEQYF | TGCGCCAGCAGCCAGAGGTGGCAGGGCCACTACGAGCAGTACTTC
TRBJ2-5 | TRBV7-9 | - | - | CASSTTGVPQYF | TGTGCCAGCAGCACAACCGGAGTGCCCCAGTACTTC
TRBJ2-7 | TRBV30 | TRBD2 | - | CAWGPGGEQYF | TGTGCCTGGGGTCCGGGAGGCGAGCAGTACTTC
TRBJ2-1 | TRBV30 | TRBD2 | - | CAWVLAGGPNEQFF | TGTGCCTGGGTACTGGCGGGAGGGCCTAATGAGCAGTTCTTC
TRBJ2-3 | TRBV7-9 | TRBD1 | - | CASSSGQGVRDTQYF | TGTGCCAGCAGCTCTGGACAGGGGGTGAGGGATACGCAGTATTTT
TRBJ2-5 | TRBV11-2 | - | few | CASSLSFGAKQETQYF | TGTGCCAGCAGCTTATCCTTTGGGGCAAAACAAGAGACCCAGTACTTC
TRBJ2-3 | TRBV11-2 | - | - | CASSLVAGSSTDTQYF | TGTGCCAGCAGCTTAGTAGCAGGGTCAAGCACAGATACGCAGTATTTT
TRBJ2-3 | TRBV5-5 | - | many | CASSNWGSTDTQYF | TGTGCCAGCAGTAATTGGGGGAGCACAGATACGCAGTATTTT
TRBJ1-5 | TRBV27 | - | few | CASAGLGGNQPQHF | TGTGCCAGCGCAGGGCTCGGGGGCAATCAGCCCCAGCATTTT
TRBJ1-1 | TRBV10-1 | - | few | CASSWTKNTEAFF | TGCGCCAGCAGTTGGACAAAAAACACTGAAGCTTTCTTT
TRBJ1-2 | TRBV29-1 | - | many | CSADTGYGYTF | TGCAGCGCCGACACAGGCTATGGCTACACCTTC
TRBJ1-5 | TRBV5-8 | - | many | CASSSQDSNQPQHF | TGTGCCAGCAGCTCACAGGATAGCAATCAGCCCCAGCATTTT
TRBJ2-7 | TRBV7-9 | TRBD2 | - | CASSLAPSGYEQYF | TGTGCCAGCAGCTTAGCGCCTAGCGGCTACGAGCAGTACTTC
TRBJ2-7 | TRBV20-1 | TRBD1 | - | CSARPSPGQVYEQYF | TGCAGTGCTAGACCATCCCCGGGACAGGTCTACGAGCAGTACTTC
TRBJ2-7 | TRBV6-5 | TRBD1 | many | CASSFQGAVEQYF | TGTGCCAGCAGTTTCCAGGGGGCAGTCGAGCAGTACTTC
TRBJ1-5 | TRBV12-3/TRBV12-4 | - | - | CASTWEGNQPQHF | TGTGCCAGCACCTGGGAAGGCAATCAGCCCCAGCATTTT
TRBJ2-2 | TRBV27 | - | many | CASSLLGVENTGELFF | TGTGCCAGCAGTTTGTTGGGGGTTGAGAACACCGGGGAGCTGTTTTTT
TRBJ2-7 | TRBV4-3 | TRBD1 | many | CASSQVAGQGSVYEQYF | TGCGCCAGCAGCCAAGTTGCGGGACAGGGGTCAGTGTACGAGCAGTACTTC
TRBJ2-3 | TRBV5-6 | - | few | CASRPYLGGPTDTQYF | TGTGCCAGCAGGCCCTATTTGGGGGGACCCACAGATACGCAGTATTTT
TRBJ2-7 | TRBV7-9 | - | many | CASSPTEGYEQYF | TGTGCCAGCAGCCCCACCGAGGGTTACGAGCAGTACTTC
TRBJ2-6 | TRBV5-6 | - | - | CASSLVGTRSGAIVLTF | TGTGCCAGCAGCTTGGTCGGGACACGCTCTGGTGCCATCGTCCTGACTTTC
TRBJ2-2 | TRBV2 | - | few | CASSRRGLGFTSENTGELFF | TGTGCCAGCAGCCGTCGGGGGTTGGGGTTCACGTCTGAAAACACCGGGGAGCTGTTTTTT
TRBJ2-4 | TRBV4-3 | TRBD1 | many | CASSQTGVKNIQYF | TGCGCCAGCAGCCAGACAGGGGTCAAAAACATTCAGTACTTC
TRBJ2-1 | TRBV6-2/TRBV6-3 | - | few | CASMGAWDSETTLDEQFF | TGTGCCAGCATGGGAGCTTGGGACTCCGAAACCACGCTAGATGAGCAGTTCTTC
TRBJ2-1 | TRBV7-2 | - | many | CASSPFIVNEQFF | TGTGCCAGCAGCCCGTTCATTGTGAATGAGCAGTTCTTC
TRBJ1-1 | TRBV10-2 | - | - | CASSEYRVNTEAFF | TGCGCCAGCAGTGAATACAGGGTGAACACTGAAGCTTTCTTT
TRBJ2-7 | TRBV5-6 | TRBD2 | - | CASSLVASGYEQYF | TGTGCCAGCAGCTTGGTTGCTAGCGGGTACGAGCAGTACTTC
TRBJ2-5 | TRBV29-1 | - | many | CSVGGATETQYF | TGCAGCGTTGGGGGGGCGACAGAGACCCAGTACTTC
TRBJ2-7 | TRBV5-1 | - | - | CASSPAGRGLYEQYF | TGCGCCAGCAGCCCGGCGGGGAGGGGGCTCTACGAGCAGTACTTC
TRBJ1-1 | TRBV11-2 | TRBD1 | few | CASSPGQGRNTEAFF | TGTGCCAGCAGCCCAGGACAGGGAAGGAACACTGAAGCTTTCTTT
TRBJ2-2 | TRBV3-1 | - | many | CASRLQQGGTGELFF | TGTGCCAGCAGACTTCAACAGGGTGGAACCGGGGAGCTGTTTTTT
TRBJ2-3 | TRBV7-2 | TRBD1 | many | CASSSGQGTDTQYF | TGTGCCAGCAGCTCCGGACAGGGCACAGATACGCAGTATTTT
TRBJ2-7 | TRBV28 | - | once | CASSQLVYAQYF | TGTGCCAGCAGTCAACTAGTTTACGCGCAGTACTTC
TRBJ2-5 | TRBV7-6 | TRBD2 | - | CASKGGTSGSLETQYF | TGTGCCAGCAAGGGGGGGACTAGCGGGAGTTTGGAGACCCAGTACTTC
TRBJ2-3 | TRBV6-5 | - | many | CASSYVGTDTQYF | TGTGCCAGCAGTTACGTGGGAACGGATACGCAGTATTTT
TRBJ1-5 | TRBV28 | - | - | CASSFLVNSNQPQHF | TGTGCCAGCAGTTTCCTAGTAAATAGCAATCAGCCCCAGCATTTT
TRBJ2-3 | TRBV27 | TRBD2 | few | CASSTFTSGSPPDTQYF | TGTGCCAGCAGTACTTTCACTAGCGGGAGCCCTCCAGATACGCAGTATTTT
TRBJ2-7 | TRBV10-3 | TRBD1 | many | CAISQSTGALLEQYF | TGTGCCATCAGCCAATCGACAGGGGCCCTACTGGAGCAGTACTTC
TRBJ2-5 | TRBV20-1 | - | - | CSARPEGRETQYF | TGCAGTGCTAGACCCGAGGGGCGGGAGACCCAGTACTTC
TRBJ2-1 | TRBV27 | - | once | CASSRLSGGTYNEQFF | TGTGCCAGCAGCCGGCTTTCGGGGGGCACATACAATGAGCAGTTCTTC
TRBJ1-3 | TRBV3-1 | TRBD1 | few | CASSPARQGAGNTIYF | TGTGCCAGCAGCCCCGCTCGCCAGGGGGCTGGAAACACCATATATTTT
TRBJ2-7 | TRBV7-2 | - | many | CASSAQGPLDWWKYF | TGTGCCAGCAGCGCGCAGGGGCCTCTAGATTGGTGGAAGTACTTC
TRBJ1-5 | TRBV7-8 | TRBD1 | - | CASSRLQRGLEPQHF | TGTGCCAGCAGCAGGCTTCAAAGGGGGCTTGAGCCCCAGCATTTT
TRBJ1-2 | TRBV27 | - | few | CASSWTPNYGYTF | TGTGCCAGCAGTTGGACACCTAACTATGGCTACACCTTC